Listed below are T cell receptor beta chains from one sample, sequenced in a study of T cell responses to AZD1222 COVID-19 vaccine. Libraries were prepared by immunoSEQ multiplex PCR; TCRdb keeps only in-frame clonotypes and omits some of them. Among about 99,000 clones listed, nearly 90% were seen once. The source material was peripheral blood, sampled on day 0 of AZD1222 vaccination. Receptors were obtained from an adult in good health. The CDR3 runs from the conserved cysteine through the conserved F or W. A D gene is named only where the DNA matches it firmly. The size of a clone is reported for some rows only, either as once, few or many, or as a class for expanded clones.

J: TRBJ2-5; D: NA; size: NA; V: TRBV19; length: 15; DNA: TGTGCCAGTAGTATATTGGGGGCGGCTACGGAGACCCAGTACTTC; CDR3: CASSILGAATETQYF
J: TRBJ2-3; D: NA; size: few; V: TRBV28; length: 12; DNA: TGTGCCAGCAGTTTATATGGCCAGACGCAGTATTTT; CDR3: CASSLYGQTQYF
J: TRBJ1-2; D: NA; size: NA; V: TRBV7-9; length: 13; DNA: TGTGCCAGCAGCCCGGACAGAAACTATGGCTACACCTTC; CDR3: CASSPDRNYGYTF
J: TRBJ1-4; D: NA; size: NA; V: TRBV4-1; length: 14; DNA: TGCGCCAGCAGGACCGGGATATTGAATGAAAAACTGTTTTTT; CDR3: CASRTGILNEKLFF
J: TRBJ1-1; D: NA; size: NA; V: TRBV27; length: 13; DNA: TGTGCCAGCAGCGATCTCAGAGGCGCTGAAGCTTTCTTT; CDR3: CASSDLRGAEAFF
J: TRBJ2-2; D: TRBD1; size: NA; V: TRBV19; length: 17; DNA: TGTGCCAGTAGTAACCTAGGACAGGGGCCGGACACCGGGGAGCTGTTTTTT; CDR3: CASSNLGQGPDTGELFF
J: TRBJ2-3; D: TRBD2; size: NA; V: TRBV7-6; length: 16; DNA: TGTGCCAGCAGCGTACTTAGCGGGAGGGGAGAAGATACGCAGTATTTT; CDR3: CASSVLSGRGEDTQYF
J: TRBJ2-5; D: NA; size: NA; V: TRBV9; length: 12; DNA: TGTGCCAGCAGCTCGACAGAAGAGACCCAGTACTTC; CDR3: CASSSTEETQYF
J: TRBJ2-1; D: TRBD2; size: NA; V: TRBV9; length: 16; DNA: TGTGCCAGCAGCCCCAGGACCCTAGCGGGCTACAATGAGCAGTTCTTC; CDR3: CASSPRTLAGYNEQFF
J: TRBJ2-5; D: NA; size: NA; V: TRBV6-4; length: 15; DNA: TGTGCCAGCAGTCCCGGATGGGGGACCAAAGAGACCCAGTACTTC; CDR3: CASSPGWGTKETQYF
J: TRBJ2-7; D: NA; size: NA; V: TRBV7-9; length: 14; DNA: TGTGCCAGCAGCCCCTCTGGAGGTACCGAACGAGCGTACTTC; CDR3: CASSPSGGTERAYF
J: TRBJ2-3; D: NA; size: NA; V: TRBV2; length: 13; DNA: TGTGCCAGCAGTTCACACCTCACAGATACGCAGTATTTT; CDR3: CASSSHLTDTQYF
J: TRBJ1-1; D: NA; size: NA; V: TRBV7-2; length: 15; DNA: TGTGCCAGCAGCTTAGATAAAGGTGGAAACTATGAAGCTTTCTTT; CDR3: CASSLDKGGNYEAFF
J: TRBJ2-3; D: NA; size: NA; V: TRBV5-1; length: 13; DNA: TGTGCCAGCAGCTTGCCGGGCACAGATACGCAGTATTTT; CDR3: CASSLPGTDTQYF
J: TRBJ1-5; D: NA; size: once; V: TRBV7-2; length: 13; DNA: TGTGCCAGCAGCTTATCATCTAATCAGCCCCAGCATTTT; CDR3: CASSLSSNQPQHF
J: TRBJ1-6; D: NA; size: few; V: TRBV9; length: 14; DNA: TGTGCCAGCAGCGTGGACAGTTATAATTCACCCCTCCACTTT; CDR3: CASSVDSYNSPLHF
J: TRBJ1-1; D: TRBD1; size: NA; V: TRBV7-3; length: 13; DNA: TGTGCCAGCAGCTCGGACAGGGGGACTGAAGCTTTCTTT; CDR3: CASSSDRGTEAFF
J: TRBJ1-1; D: TRBD1; size: NA; V: TRBV7-3; length: 14; DNA: TGTGCCAGCAGCCCGGACAGGGTGAGCACTGAAGCTTTCTTT; CDR3: CASSPDRVSTEAFF